This TCR beta chain was retrieved from a study of blood T cell repertoires in COVID-19 (dated by TCRdb to about 2020). Study-level background: Samples from collaborators originated in the United States, Italy and Spain and spanned both the acute and convalescent phases of COVID-19. A de-identified subject ID, COVID-19 status, age in years and sex were almost always included in the sample metadata. Samples came from the ongoing ImmuneRACE study (first 160 participants) plus 1,254 subjects from 6 global collaborators. Deeply sampled blood TCRbeta repertoires from subjects exposed to, actively infected with, or recovered from COVID-19 were included in the dataset. The prospective study material was composed of cDNA or gDNA derived from T cells, B-cell-depleted T cells, or PBMCs. HLA class I and class II types, where available, came from metadata supplied by the sample provider rather than from assay-based typing. The repertoires were released in a freely available public database meant as a resource for research on the immune response to SARS-CoV-2.

The immunoSEQ Assay, a bias-controlled multiplex PCR, was used to amplify TCRbeta CDR3 regions from genomic DNA. In the authors' own workflow: Nucleated cell counts per sample were estimated from amplification of reference gene primers within the assay. To quantify the absolute abundance of each unique TCRbeta CDR3 rearrangement, sequence reads were collapsed and filtered. For each sample, productive Simpson clonality was calculated as the square root of Simpson's diversity index over productive rearrangements. TCRdb stores this immuneACCESS table with in-frame sequences only. Part of the clones is absent; in the studies checked, under half of the shortfall reflects unresolved V genes, and no reason is known for the rest. The V and J calls and clone size are taken from that table; D and trimming were inferred from the DNA. In all, the sample holds under 300,000 clones, and 80% to 90% of those were seen once. Roughly 9.6% of the sample goes to the ten largest clones.

Whole blood was collected in K2EDTA tubes by collaborating institutions according to the institutions' own protocols. For TCRbeta analysis, collaborators shipped samples in one of three forms: frozen whole blood, isolated PBMCs, or DNA extracted from either of those sample types. Paper-wide results and their limitations: Clinical and demographic metadata were provided uncurated, with the amount varying by source and participant.

Comment on this clone: Its specific antigen is unknown. No much larger clone exists at a distance of one base, and base qualities are not known.

The sequence came from a woman in her seventies with acute or convalescent COVID-19. Sequencing was done on a sample of peripheral blood.

CDR3 protein: CASSLRDRGATDTQYF. Here is the DNA: TGTGCCAGCAGCTTAAGGGACAGGGGGGCCACAGATACGCAGTATTTT. The sequence joins TRBV7-9 to TRBJ2-3, with TRBD1 identical over 11 junction bases. Including cysteine and phenylalanine, the CDR3 has 16 amino acids. The kept DNA is CDR3 alone, 48 bases in frame from the first base. Trimming removed 2 bases from V and 2 bases from J; the gene matches leave 3 bases unexplained. The germline V gene (reference sequence) yields SEHNR for CDR1 and FQNEAQ for CDR2.